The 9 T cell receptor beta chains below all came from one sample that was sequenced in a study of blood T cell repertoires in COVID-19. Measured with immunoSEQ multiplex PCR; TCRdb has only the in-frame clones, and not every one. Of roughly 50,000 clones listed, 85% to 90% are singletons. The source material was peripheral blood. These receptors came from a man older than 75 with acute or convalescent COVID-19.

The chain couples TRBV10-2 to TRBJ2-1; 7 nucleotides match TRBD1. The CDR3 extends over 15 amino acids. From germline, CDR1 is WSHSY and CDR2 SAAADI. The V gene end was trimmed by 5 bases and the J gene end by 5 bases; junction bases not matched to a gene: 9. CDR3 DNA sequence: TGCGCCAGCAGTACATTTCAAACAGGGGACAATGAGCAGTTCTTC. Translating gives CASSTFQTGDNEQFF.

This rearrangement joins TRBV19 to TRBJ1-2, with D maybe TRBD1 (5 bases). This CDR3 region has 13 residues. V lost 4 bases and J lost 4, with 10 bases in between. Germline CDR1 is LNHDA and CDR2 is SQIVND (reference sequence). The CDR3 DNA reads TGTGCCAGTAGTACAGGGATTGGCTATGGCTACACCTTC. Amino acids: CASSTGIGYGYTF.

This CDR3 is CASSGPGLAGRYSTDTQYF. The CDR3 DNA sequence: TGTGCCAGCAGTGGTCCGGGACTAGCGGGGAGGTATAGCACAGATACGCAGTATTTT. This chain links TRBV2 with TRBJ2-3; 13 bases fit TRBD2. The germline V gene has CDR1 SNHLY and CDR2 FYNNEI. The CDR3 is made up of 19 amino acids. After removal of 4 bases from V and 0 bases from J, the junction contained 10 bases not matched to a gene.

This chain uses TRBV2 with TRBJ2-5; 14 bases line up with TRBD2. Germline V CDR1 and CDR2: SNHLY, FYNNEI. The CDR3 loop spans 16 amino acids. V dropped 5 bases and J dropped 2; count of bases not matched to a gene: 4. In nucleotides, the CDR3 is TGTGCCAGCAGTTCAGGACTAGCGGGGGGACAAGAGACCCAGTACTTC. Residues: CASSSGLAGGQETQYF.

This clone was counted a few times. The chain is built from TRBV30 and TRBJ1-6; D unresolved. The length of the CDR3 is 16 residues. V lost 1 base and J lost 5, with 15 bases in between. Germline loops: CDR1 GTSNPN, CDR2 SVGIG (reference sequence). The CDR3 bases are TGTGCCTGGAGTGGCTCAGGAGGGTCCCATAATTCACCCCTCCACTTT. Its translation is CAWSGSGGSHNSPLHF.

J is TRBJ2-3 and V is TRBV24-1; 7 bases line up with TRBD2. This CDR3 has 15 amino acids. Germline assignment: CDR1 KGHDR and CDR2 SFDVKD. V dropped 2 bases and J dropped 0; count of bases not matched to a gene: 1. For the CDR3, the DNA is TGTGCCACCAGTGATTGGGGGGGTAGCACAGATACGCAGTATTTT. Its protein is CATSDWGGSTDTQYF.

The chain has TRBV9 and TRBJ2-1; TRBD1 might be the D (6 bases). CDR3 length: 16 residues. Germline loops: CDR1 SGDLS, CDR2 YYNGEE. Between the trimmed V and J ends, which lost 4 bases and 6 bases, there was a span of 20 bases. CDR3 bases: TGTGCCAGCAGCATTAATCCCAGGACAGAGGGCAATGAGCAGTTCTTC. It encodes CASSINPRTEGNEQFF. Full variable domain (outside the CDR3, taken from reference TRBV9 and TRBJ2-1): DSGVTQTPKHLITATGQRVTLRCSPRSGDLSVYWYQQSLDQGLQFLIQYYNGEERAKGNILERFSAQQFPDLHSELNLSSLELGDSALYFCASSINPRTEGNEQFFGPGTRLTVL.

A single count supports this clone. In nucleotides, the CDR3 is TGCAGCGTTGAAGATGTTGGGGAGGTCTACGAGCAGTACTTC. This sequence encodes CSVEDVGEVYEQYF. This chain joins TRBV29-1 and TRBJ2-7; D possibly corresponds to TRBD2 (6 bases). The V gene's germline CDR1 is SQVTM and CDR2 ANQGSEA. Trimming pared 0 bases from V and 3 bases from J, leaving 12 bases between. This CDR3 is built from 14 residues.

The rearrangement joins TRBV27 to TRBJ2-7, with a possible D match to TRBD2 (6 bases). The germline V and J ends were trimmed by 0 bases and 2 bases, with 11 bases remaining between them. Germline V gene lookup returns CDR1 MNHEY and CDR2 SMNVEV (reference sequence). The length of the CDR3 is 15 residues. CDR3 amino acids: CASSLSAGLAYEQYF. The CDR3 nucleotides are TGTGCCAGCAGTTTATCGGCGGGGTTAGCCTACGAGCAGTACTTC.